Listed here are 3 T cell receptor beta chains from one sample, sequenced in a study of T-cell reconstitution after alpha-beta-depleted transplantation in children. This sample's TCRbeta library carried unique molecular identifier barcodes. Each CDR3 protein is one row after TCRdb ran MiXCR on the PCR reads. The repertoire has almost 250,000 distinct CDR3 sequences, more than 20% of them found once; the top ten carry roughly 2.6%. The material sequenced was PBMCs, taken before TCRalphabeta/CD19-depleted stem cell transplant. Receptor source: a girl aged 2-9 years with Fanconi anemia, due to receive a stem cell transplant.

The rearrangement links TRBV20-1 to TRBJ2-3, with 14 bases that match TRBD2. In germline, CDR1 is DFQATT, CDR2 SNEGSKA (reference sequence). This CDR3 region has 17 residues. V shed 6 bases, J shed 6 bases, and the junction held 14 bases outside the gene matches. CDR3 sequence (DNA): TGCAGTGCGACCTTGGGACTAGCGGGAGCATTCGTGGATACGCAGTATTTT. Its translation: CSATLGLAGAFVDTQYF.

This clonotype came up a few times. A single base separates this from a much larger clone, so it may be a read error. This chain links TRBV12-3 or TRBV12-4 with TRBJ2-5; the match to TRBD1 covers 8 bases. The CDR3 runs 19 residues. CDR3 loop: CTSSLSLQGVRQGLETQYF. The CDR3 DNA reads as TGTACCAGCAGTTTGAGTCTACAGGGGGTCCGGCAAGGTTTGGAGACCCAGTACTTC.

This clonotype has a count of ten or more. The chain has TRBV28 and TRBJ2-1, with D perhaps TRBD1 (5 bases). Germline V gene sequence: CDR1 MDHEN, CDR2 SYDVKM. Deletions cut 10 bases from V and 4 bases from J, with 14 bases between. The CDR3 consists of 13 residues. CDR3 DNA sequence: TGTGCCAACAAAAGAGCAGGGTACAATGAGCAGTTCTTC. It encodes CANKRAGYNEQFF.